This TCR beta chain was recovered during a study of Graves' ophthalmopathy and Graves' hyperthyroidism (dated by TCRdb to 2016 to 2018). Regarding the complete study: Stable hyperthyroidism was defined as no progression to ophthalmopathy within 18 months of follow-up. To tell Graves' ophthalmopathy apart from Graves' hyperthyroidism, and to predict which patients would progress to ophthalmopathy, the study relied on TCR beta repertoire signatures. In total, approximately 130 blood samples were TCR-sequenced: 43 ophthalmopathy, roughly 77 hyperthyroidism and 17 hyperthyroidism-to-ophthalmopathy patients. To explore V-J signatures distinguishing ophthalmopathy from hyperthyroidism, a discovery set of roughly 98 patients (roughly 45 ophthalmopathy, over 55 stable hyperthyroidism) was enrolled. For independent validation, a separate cohort was made up of fewer than 20 hyperthyroidism patients plus 17 patients who later progressed from hyperthyroidism to ophthalmopathy. In roughly 6 hyperthyroidism patients, T-cell repertoires of thyroid tissue and blood were compared. Once sampling was done, hyperthyroidism patients were given methimazole at a starting dose of 30 mg daily, while ophthalmopathy patients were given high-dose intravenous methylprednisolone. What the authors observed across the whole study: Sample size was not statistically predetermined, and group allocation was not concealed from the investigators. Most of the expanded thyroid clonotypes with a frequency above 0.001 were also detected in blood, and it was suggested that the thyroid immune response may be reflected by blood repertoires. In cross-validation, the 13-signature model distinguished ophthalmopathy from stable hyperthyroidism with roughly 90% sensitivity and about 81% specificity, and in the test set the corresponding values were approximately 80% and 68%. In validation, the model predicted ophthalmopathy progression with about 71% sensitivity and 72% to 80% specificity; some 13 predicted patients were CT-confirmed with GO in a median of approximately 6.5 months.

Reading from cysteine to phenylalanine, the CDR3 counts 13 amino acids. Just the 39-base CDR3 DNA is kept, in frame starting at base 1. A distance of 13 bases separates the germline ends of V and J, which lose 6 bases and 5 bases respectively. The germline V gene (reference sequence) yields SEHNR for CDR1 and FQNEAQ for CDR2. Hyperthyroidism patients were newly diagnosed, with disease duration under 2 months, and aged 18 to 65 years. Patients with other autoimmune diseases, uncontrolled infections, pregnancy or lactation were excluded. Diagnosis relied on clinical symptoms, serum thyroxine, TRAb, thyroid ultrasound and orbital computed tomography. Total RNA was extracted with Trizol reagent and quality-checked on an Agilent 2100 Bioanalyzer. For repertoire sequencing, the TCR beta CDR3 regions were amplified from RNA transcripts. HTBI primers and the Qiagen OneStep RT-PCR kit were used in a first-round RT-PCR, which was followed by a second-round multiplex PCR, size selection and purification. Libraries were sequenced paired-end with 100 bp reads on an Illumina HiSeq2000. The source study handled its data this way. SOAPnuke was used for read processing, and reads with adapters, uncalled bases, a mean Phred below 15, or no exact constant-primer or identifier match were discarded. High-quality paired reads were merged with COPE v1.2.5. Clonotypes were defined as unique nucleotide sequences and were aligned to IMGT TRB V, D and J references using MiTCR v1.1. Only V-J combinations with frequency above 0.0001 were analysed, covering 98% to 99.2% of repertoires. A TCR clonal expansion and chaos score per V-J combination was defined as the ratio of F50 clonal expansion to chaos observed in the TCRdist matrix. Welch's t-statistics and random forest were used to reduce the features to 10 to 15 V-J combinations, which were then used as input to a naive Bayes classifier. The similarity between thyroid and blood repertoires was quantified using the Morisita-Horn index. Through fastp at Q25 and MiXCR, TCRdb rebuilt clones from the public reads, retaining in-frame beta chains. Merged by CDR3 protein, the rows form single entries marked with the most common genes and DNA. The V and J calls, along with clone size, are taken from TCRdb and not from the paper's own processing. The sample table lists about 1.1 million distinct CDR3 sequences, about 35% of them with a count of one. The ten largest clones represent over 8.5% of the sample.

This clonotype was recorded once. Its antigen is still unknown. Base qualities are not provided; no much larger clone lies one nucleotide away. A single read offers scant evidence. The clonotype comes from an adult man with Graves' hyperthyroidism. The sequenced sample consisted of peripheral blood or thyroid tissue (not recorded which). This chain is built from TRBV7-9 and TRBJ1-1, with a weak D call of TRBD1 (5 bases match). The nucleotide sequence reads TGTGCCAGCAGTTGTCAGGGAGGGACTGAAGCTTTCTTT. Translated, it reads CASSCQGGTEAFF.